The 2 T cell receptor beta chains listed next were all sequenced from one sample in a study of human T cells and chemical hapten exposure. Someone pulled total RNA out of unfractionated whole blood. The library tagged individual cDNA molecules with unique molecular identifiers. TCRdb used MiXCR to reprocess the reads, holding one entry per CDR3 protein. The repertoire holds about 120,000 distinct CDR3 sequences, more than 8.5% seen once, with approximately 1.5% in the top ten. The material sequenced was whole blood. These receptors came from a human donor in good health. Some clones in this sample may be carry-over from other donors' samples.

This clonotype showed up just a few times. The rearrangement joins TRBV6-5 to TRBJ1-6; 9 bases agree with TRBD1. This CDR3 is 16 amino acids long. Trimming took 5 bases from V and 7 from J; bases not matched to a gene: 9. Per germline, CDR1 MNHEY and CDR2 SVGAGI. The CDR3 DNA reads TGTGCCAGCAGTCTCACCCTCGGACAGGGGAATTCACCCCTCCACTTT. Translated: CASSLTLGQGNSPLHF.

Turning to this clonotype: A clone one base away is much larger, so this may be a read error. The genes are TRBV10-3 and TRBJ2-7, with TRBD2 identical over 11 bases. Germline CDR1 is ENHRY and CDR2 is SYGVKD. There are 16 residues in the CDR3. The CDR3 reads CAISQTTSGVTYKQYF. The CDR3 DNA reads TGTGCCATCAGCCAAACGACTAGCGGGGTAACCTACAAGCAGTACTTC.